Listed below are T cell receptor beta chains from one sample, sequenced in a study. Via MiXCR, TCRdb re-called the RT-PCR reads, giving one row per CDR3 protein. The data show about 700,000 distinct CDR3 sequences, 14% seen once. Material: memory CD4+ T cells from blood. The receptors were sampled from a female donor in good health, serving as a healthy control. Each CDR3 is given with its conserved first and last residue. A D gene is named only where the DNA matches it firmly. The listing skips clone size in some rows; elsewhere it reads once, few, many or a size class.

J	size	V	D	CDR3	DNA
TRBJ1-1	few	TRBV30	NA	CAWSVHQGEAFF	TGTGCCTGGAGTGTTCACCAGGGTGAAGCTTTCTTT
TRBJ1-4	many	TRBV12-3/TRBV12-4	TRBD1	CASTRGAWSEKLFF	TGTGCCAGCACCAGGGGGGCTTGGAGTGAAAAACTGTTTTTT
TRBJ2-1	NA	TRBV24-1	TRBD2	CATGTSGGAFLVNEQFF	TGTGCCACCGGGACTAGCGGGGGGGCTTTTCTTGTGAATGAGCAGTTCTTC
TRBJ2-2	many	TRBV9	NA	CASSVSGHSGELFF	TGTGCCAGCAGCGTATCTGGCCACTCCGGGGAGCTGTTTTTT
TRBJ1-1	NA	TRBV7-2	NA	CASSSSGREGLNTEAFF	TGTGCCAGCAGCTCATCTGGGAGGGAGGGCTTGAACACTGAAGCTTTCTTT
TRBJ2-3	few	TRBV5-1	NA	CATNTGSTDTQYF	TGCGCCACCAATACTGGCAGCACAGATACGCAGTATTTT
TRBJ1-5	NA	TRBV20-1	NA	CSARQGDVLIAQHF	TGCAGTGCTAGACAAGGGGACGTTTTGATAGCCCAGCATTTT
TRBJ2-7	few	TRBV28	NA	CASSPGRAYEQYF	TGTGCCAGCAGTCCCGGGAGAGCCTACGAGCAGTACTTC
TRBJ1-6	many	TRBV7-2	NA	CASSPGMGSPLHF	TGTGCCAGCAGCCCGGGGATGGGATCACCCCTCCACTTT
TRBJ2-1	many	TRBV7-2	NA	CASSLLGLLNEQFF	TGTGCCAGCAGCTTATTAGGTCTCCTTAATGAGCAGTTCTTC
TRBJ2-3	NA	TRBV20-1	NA	CSARRVRGGADTQYF	TGCAGTGCTAGACGTGTACGTGGCGGAGCAGATACGCAGTATTTT
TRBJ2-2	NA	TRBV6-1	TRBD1	CASNWGQTNTGELFF	TGTGCCAGCAATTGGGGACAGACGAACACCGGGGAGCTGTTTTTT
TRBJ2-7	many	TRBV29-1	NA	CSVGDGFYAQYF	TGCAGCGTTGGAGACGGATTTTACGCGCAGTACTTC
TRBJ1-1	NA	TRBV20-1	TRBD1	CSAPTGTANTVAFF	TGCAGTGCTCCGACCGGGACAGCGAACACTGTAGCTTTCTTT
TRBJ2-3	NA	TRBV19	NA	CASSIGTGLHSSTDTQYF	TGTGCCAGTAGTATAGGAACAGGGTTACATTCTAGCACAGATACGCAGTATTTT
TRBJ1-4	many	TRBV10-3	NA	CAISAKRDFGDEKLFF	TGTGCCATCAGTGCCAAACGGGACTTTGGGGATGAAAAACTGTTTTTT
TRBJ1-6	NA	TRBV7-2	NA	CASTNLGGQYNSPLHF	TGTGCCAGCACCAATCTGGGCGGACAGTATAATTCACCCCTCCACTTT
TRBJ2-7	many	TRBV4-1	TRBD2	CASSPRGGGVEYEQYF	TGCGCCAGCAGCCCCCGGGGGGGCGGCGTCGAGTACGAGCAGTACTTC
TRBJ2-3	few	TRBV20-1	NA	CSASKVLEPTDTQYF	TGCAGTGCCTCAAAAGTACTTGAGCCCACAGATACGCAGTATTTT
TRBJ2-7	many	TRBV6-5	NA	CASRYNRDTYEQYF	TGTGCCAGCAGATATAACCGGGACACCTACGAGCAGTACTTC
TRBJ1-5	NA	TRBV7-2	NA	CASSLSWWDINQPQNF	TGTGCCAGCAGCTTGTCCTGGTGGGATATCAATCAGCCCCAGAATTTT
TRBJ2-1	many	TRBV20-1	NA	CSASEWVYNEQFF	TGCAGTGCTAGTGAGTGGGTCTACAATGAGCAGTTCTTC
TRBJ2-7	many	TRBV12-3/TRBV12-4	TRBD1	CASRPGTADSYEQYF	TGTGCCAGCAGACCAGGGACAGCAGATTCCTACGAGCAGTACTTC
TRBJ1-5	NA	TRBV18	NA	CASSLGGQSGQPQHF	TGTGCCAGCTCCCTTGGGGGTCAGAGCGGTCAGCCCCAGCATTTT
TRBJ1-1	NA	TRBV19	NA	CASSPDRRAANTEAFF	TGTGCCAGTAGTCCCGACCGTCGGGCAGCGAACACTGAAGCTTTCTTT
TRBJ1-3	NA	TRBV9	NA	CASSVVRRKRNSGNTIYF	TGTGCCAGCAGCGTAGTGAGGAGGAAGAGGAACTCTGGAAACACCATATATTTT
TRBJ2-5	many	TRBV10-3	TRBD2	CAIGGGIQETQYF	TGTGCCATAGGCGGGGGGATCCAAGAGACCCAGTACTTC
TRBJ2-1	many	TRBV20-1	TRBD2	CSARPSGLSSYNEQFF	TGCAGTGCTAGACCTAGCGGTCTGTCCTCCTACAATGAGCAGTTCTTC
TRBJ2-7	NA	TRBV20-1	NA	CSATRLSEQYF	TGCAGTGCTACCCGTTTGTCCGAGCAGTACTTC
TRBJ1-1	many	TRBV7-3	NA	CASSLTTGNTEAFF	TGTGCCAGCAGCTTAACGACAGGGAACACTGAAGCTTTCTTT